A selection of T cell receptor beta chains follows, all from one sample in a study of blood T cell repertoires in COVID-19. The table came from immunoSEQ multiplex PCR; TCRdb's copy has only in-frame clones and leaves some out. The sample holds 70,000 to 80,000 clones, about 80% seen once. Specimen: peripheral blood. The receptors derive from a human donor in a cohort sampled during active COVID-19. Both conserved end residues are part of each CDR3. The D gene is left open where the match is weak.

v_call	j_call	d_call	cdr3_nt	cdr3_aa
TRBV5-8	TRBJ2-7	-	TGTGCCAGCAGGGCCTTCCGGGGAATGGGCACTTCGAGGGAGCAGTACTTC	CASRAFRGMGTSREQYF
TRBV21-1	TRBJ2-7	-	TGTGCCAGCAGCAAGGGGACTAAGCTATCCTACGAGCAGTACTTC	CASSKGTKLSYEQYF
TRBV5-1	TRBJ1-2	TRBD1	TGCGCCAGCAGCTTCGGGACAGGGATGTTCTATGGCTACACCTTC	CASSFGTGMFYGYTF
TRBV19	TRBJ1-4	-	TGTGCCAGTAGAAACTGGGCCATGGATGAAAAACTGTTTTTT	CASRNWAMDEKLFF
TRBV19	TRBJ1-1	-	TGTGCCAGTAGTATAGCACAGGGTGAAGCTTTCTTT	CASSIAQGEAFF
TRBV30	TRBJ2-5	-	TGTGCCTGGGGCCCCCGGGATCAAGAGACCCAGTACTTC	CAWGPRDQETQYF
TRBV6-1	TRBJ1-2	-	TGTGCCAGCAGTGAAAGGGGGGGTGATGGCTACACCTTC	CASSERGGDGYTF
TRBV6-5	TRBJ1-2	TRBD1	TGTGCCAGCAGCCAGGGACAGGGTCTGGGCTACACCTTC	CASSQGQGLGYTF
TRBV5-4	TRBJ1-1	-	TGTGCCAGCAGCTTGGCGGGCAGGGGAGGGACTGAAGCTTTCTTT	CASSLAGRGGTEAFF
TRBV2	TRBJ2-1	TRBD2	TGTGCCAGCAGCGATAGGACTAGCGGTTACAATGAGCAGTTCTTC	CASSDRTSGYNEQFF
TRBV28	TRBJ2-7	TRBD1	TGTGCCAGCAGTTCGACAGGGGGCGCTTACGAGCAGTACTTC	CASSSTGGAYEQYF